These T cell receptor beta chains were read from a single sample in a study of CDR3 diversity in severe acne. TCRdb re-called the PCR reads with MiXCR, one entry per CDR3 protein. The data hold around 94,000 distinct CDR3 sequences, with roughly half observed a single time. What was sequenced was blood. These receptors all stem from a male donor with acne. Each CDR3 is given with its conserved first and last residue. D genes are given only for firm matches. Clone size appears in some rows only: once, few, many, or a class for an expanded clone.

NA | 14 | TRBD2 | TRBJ2-7 | TRBV5-1 | TGCGCCAGCAGCGGAGCGGGAGGATCCTACGAGCAGTACTTC | CASSGAGGSYEQYF
many | 14 | NA | TRBJ2-2 | TRBV5-1 | TGCGCCAGCAGCTTGGGTTGGGAGTCCGGGGAGCTGTTTTTT | CASSLGWESGELFF
NA | 13 | NA | TRBJ1-1 | TRBV12-5 | TGTGCTAGTGGTTTGCCACCGAACACTGAAGCTTTCTTT | CASGLPPNTEAFF
NA | 14 | NA | TRBJ1-6 | TRBV20-1 | TGCAGTGCTGCTGACAGGTTCGGGGGATCACCCCTCCACTTT | CSAADRFGGSPLHF
NA | 14 | NA | TRBJ1-2 | TRBV5-6 | TGTGCCAGCAGTTACTTCGGCTTCAACTATGGCTACACCTTC | CASSYFGFNYGYTF
few | 13 | TRBD1 | TRBJ1-2 | TRBV29-1 | TGCAGCGCTCTCGACAGGGTTGACTATGGCTACACCTTC | CSALDRVDYGYTF
few | 15 | TRBD1 | TRBJ2-3 | TRBV29-1 | TGCAGCGTTGGGTTGCAGGGGGCGAGGACAGATACGCAGTATTTT | CSVGLQGARTDTQYF
many | 15 | NA | TRBJ1-4 | TRBV20-1 | TGCAGTGCTAGTGGAAAACCGGGACAAGGCGAAAAACTGTTTTTT | CSASGKPGQGEKLFF
NA | 14 | NA | TRBJ1-5 | TRBV7-2 | TGTGCCAGCAGCTTGGAATATAGCAATCAGCCCCAGCATTTT | CASSLEYSNQPQHF
few | 13 | NA | TRBJ1-2 | TRBV25-1 | TGTGCCAGCAGTCACGCTGCTAACTATGGCTACACCTTC | CASSHAANYGYTF
many | 15 | NA | TRBJ2-7 | TRBV19 | TGTGCCAGTAGTCTGCAGGGGGGAAGGTCCTACGAGCAGTACTTC | CASSLQGGRSYEQYF
many | 11 | NA | TRBJ2-3 | TRBV29-1 | TGCAGCGTGGGGGATACAGATACGCAGTATTTT | CSVGDTDTQYF
few | 11 | NA | TRBJ2-1 | TRBV28 | TGTGCCAGCGTTACCAACAATGAGCAGTTCTTC | CASVTNNEQFF
NA | 14 | TRBD2 | TRBJ2-1 | TRBV30 | TGTGCCTGGAGTGTAATACTAGCGGACAATGAGCAGTTCTTC | CAWSVILADNEQFF
NA | 12 | NA | TRBJ2-2 | TRBV20-1 | TGCAGTGCTAGCCGTAACGCCGGGGAGCTGTTTTTT | CSASRNAGELFF
NA | 14 | TRBD1 | TRBJ2-7 | TRBV7-8 | TGTGCCAGCAGATCCCGGACAGGGGCCTACGAGCAGTACTTC | CASRSRTGAYEQYF
many | 16 | NA | TRBJ1-2 | TRBV9 | TGTGCCAGCAGCACCTCCCTGGGTGGGGGCAACTATGGCTACACCTTC | CASSTSLGGGNYGYTF
few | 13 | NA | TRBJ1-1 | TRBV28 | TGTGCCAGCAGTTTGGGGGCTGACACTGAAGCTTTCTTT | CASSLGADTEAFF
NA | 12 | NA | TRBJ2-2 | TRBV29-1 | TGCAGCGTTGAAGATCTTGCGGGGGAGCTGTTTTTT | CSVEDLAGELFF
NA | 14 | TRBD2 | TRBJ2-5 | TRBV6-5 | TGTGCCAGCAGTTACTCTGGGGGGGTCGAGACCCAGTACTTC | CASSYSGGVETQYF
many | 11 | NA | TRBJ2-3 | TRBV20-1 | TGCAGTGGGCCGCGTATGAATACGCAGTATTTT | CSGPRMNTQYF
NA | 13 | TRBD1 | TRBJ1-2 | TRBV25-1 | TGTGCCAGTCAAGGGACAGACAACTATGGCTACACCTTC | CASQGTDNYGYTF
NA | 16 | NA | TRBJ1-1 | TRBV29-1 | TGCAGCGTTGAAGATCAGGGTGGTCATCAGAACACTGAAGCTTTCTTT | CSVEDQGGHQNTEAFF
once | 14 | TRBD1 | TRBJ2-5 | TRBV7-9 | TGTGCCAGCAGCTTAGTTGGACAGGGGGAGACCCAGTACTTC | CASSLVGQGETQYF
few | 14 | TRBD1 | TRBJ2-7 | TRBV29-1 | TGCAGCGGGGGACAGGGGGGGAGCTCCTACGAGCAGTACTTC | CSGGQGGSSYEQYF
once | 13 | NA | TRBJ2-3 | TRBV14 | TGTGCCAGCAGCCAAGAACCGGGGTATACGCAGTATTTT | CASSQEPGYTQYF
medium-sized | 15 | TRBD2 | TRBJ2-1 | TRBV20-1 | TGCAGTGCTCCCCCCGGCGGGAGGTCCAACAATGAGCAGTTCTTC | CSAPPGGRSNNEQFF
NA | 12 | NA | TRBJ1-2 | TRBV25-1 | TGTGCCAGCAAGTCAGGACATTCTGGCTACACCTTC | CASKSGHSGYTF
many | 18 | TRBD2 | TRBJ2-2 | TRBV7-2 | TGTGCCAGCAGCTTCGTCGCAACTAGCGGGAGGGTCACCGGGGAGCTGTTTTTT | CASSFVATSGRVTGELFF
many | 16 | NA | TRBJ2-1 | TRBV5-6 | TGTGCCAGCAGCTTGCCCGGACAGTCTACCTACAATGAGCAGTTCTTC | CASSLPGQSTYNEQFF
NA | 13 | TRBD1 | TRBJ2-7 | TRBV20-1 | TGCCGGACTCCGGGACAGGGGAAGAACGAGCAGTACTTC | CRTPGQGKNEQYF
NA | 15 | NA | TRBJ2-7 | TRBV5-1 | TGCGCCAGCAGCTTGGTACCGGGCGTGGCCTATGAGCAGTACTTC | CASSLVPGVAYEQYF
NA | 14 | NA | TRBJ1-2 | TRBV28 | TGTGCCAGCAGTGCCAACTGGACTAACTATGGCTACACCTTC | CASSANWTNYGYTF
many | 15 | NA | TRBJ1-5 | TRBV20-1 | TGCAGTGCAAAAACCGGGACATCAAGCAATCAGCCCCAGCATTTT | CSAKTGTSSNQPQHF
NA | 19 | TRBD1 | TRBJ2-2 | TRBV10-1 | TGCGCCAGCGGCAAGGTCGGACAGGGGGCGCGGTCGAACACCGGGGAGCTGTTTTTT | CASGKVGQGARSNTGELFF
NA | 12 | NA | TRBJ1-2 | TRBV10-3 | TGTGCCATCAGGGGGTTGAACTATGGCTACACCTTC | CAIRGLNYGYTF
NA | 16 | NA | TRBJ2-3 | TRBV15 | TGTGCCACCAGCAATCTACAGGGTTTCGGCACAGATACGCAGTATTTT | CATSNLQGFGTDTQYF
NA | 13 | NA | TRBJ2-5 | TRBV7-9 | TGTGCCAGCAGCTTCCTGCACAGAGAGACCCAGTACTTC | CASSFLHRETQYF
NA | 16 | TRBD2 | TRBJ2-5 | TRBV7-6 | TGTGCCAGCAGCACCGGACTAGCGGGAGTGGGTGAGACCCAGTACTTC | CASSTGLAGVGETQYF
NA | 13 | NA | TRBJ1-2 | TRBV6-6 | TGTGCCAGCATCTCCGGGGTTTACTATGGCTACACCTTC | CASISGVYYGYTF
many | 14 | NA | TRBJ1-2 | TRBV4-2 | TGTGCCAGCAGCGGGGAGGGCGCGGCCTATGGCTACACCTTC | CASSGEGAAYGYTF
NA | 14 | TRBD1 | TRBJ2-7 | TRBV7-2 | TGTGCCAGCAGCTCGGACAGGGGGGGCTACGAGCAGTACTTC | CASSSDRGGYEQYF
NA | 16 | TRBD1 | TRBJ1-1 | TRBV3-1 | TGTGCCAGCAGCCCCGGACAGGGGATTCCGGACACTGAAGCTTTCTTT | CASSPGQGIPDTEAFF
NA | 16 | TRBD2 | TRBJ2-3 | TRBV5-1 | TGCGCCAGCAGCAGGAGCGGGGGAACAAGCACAGATACGCAGTATTTT | CASSRSGGTSTDTQYF
NA | 14 | NA | TRBJ1-4 | TRBV5-5 | TGTGCCAGCGGCAAGACAGTCCTAAATGAAAAACTGTTTTTT | CASGKTVLNEKLFF
NA | 16 | TRBD1 | TRBJ2-1 | TRBV6-5 | TGTGCCAGCAGTTACCCCCTTGGGACAGGGTCCGGTGAGCAGTTCTTC | CASSYPLGTGSGEQFF
NA | 16 | TRBD2 | TRBJ2-5 | TRBV20-1 | TGCAGTGCTAAAACTCTACTGGCGGGAGATACAGAGACCCAGTGCTTC | CSAKTLLAGDTETQCF
NA | 11 | TRBD1 | TRBJ1-2 | TRBV20-1 | TGCAGTGCCGGGACAGGGTATGGCTACACCTTC | CSAGTGYGYTF
NA | 13 | NA | TRBJ1-6 | TRBV28 | TGTGCCAGCAGGACCGTTTATAATTCACCCCTCCACTTT | CASRTVYNSPLHF
medium-sized | 15 | TRBD1 | TRBJ2-7 | TRBV19 | TGTGCCAGTAGTCCTTATCCAGGGGGCGAGGTCGAGCAGTACTTC | CASSPYPGGEVEQYF
many | 14 | NA | TRBJ2-5 | TRBV6-5 | TGTGCCAGCAGATCCGGGACATTGTTAGAGACCCAGTACTTC | CASRSGTLLETQYF
NA | 14 | TRBD2 | TRBJ2-7 | TRBV7-9 | TGTGCCAGCAGCTTCTTAGCGGGAGGAAGTGAGCAGTACTTC | CASSFLAGGSEQYF
NA | 11 | NA | TRBJ1-1 | TRBV2 | TGTGCCAGCACTCAGAACACTGAAGCTTTCTTT | CASTQNTEAFF
NA | 13 | NA | TRBJ1-4 | TRBV7-9 | TGTGCCAGCAGCCTAGGACTGAATGAAAAACTGTTTTTT | CASSLGLNEKLFF
NA | 13 | NA | TRBJ1-2 | TRBV29-1 | TGCAGCGTTGAAGGCGGGGGCAACTATGGCTACACCTTC | CSVEGGGNYGYTF
once | 14 | NA | TRBJ1-3 | TRBV28 | TGTGCCAGCAGTTTGGGGGGCTCTGGAAACACCATATATTTT | CASSLGGSGNTIYF
NA | 17 | NA | TRBJ1-5 | TRBV7-8 | TGTGCCAGCAGCTTAGTCCCTGCAGGGGTGAGCAATCAGCCCCAGCATTTT | CASSLVPAGVSNQPQHF
NA | 14 | TRBD2 | TRBJ2-1 | TRBV20-1 | TGCAGTGCTAGAGGGTTAGCGGGAGGGCGCGAGCAGTTCTTC | CSARGLAGGREQFF
many | 14 | NA | TRBJ2-7 | TRBV10-2 | TGCGCCAGCAGCGGGACTCCGGGGCGGCACGAGCAGTACTTC | CASSGTPGRHEQYF
NA | 12 | NA | TRBJ1-5 | TRBV10-1 | TGCGCCAGCAGTGATGCAGGTCAGCCCCAGCATTTT | CASSDAGQPQHF